This entry lists 22 T cell receptor beta chains sequenced from one sample in a study of neurological immune-mediated disorders. MiXCR was run by TCRdb on the 5' RACE reads, yielding one entry per CDR3 protein. The table records about 55,000 distinct CDR3 sequences, around 4% of them present only once. Sequencing was done on a sample of PBMCs. The receptors come from a man younger than 40 with multiple sclerosis.

This clonotype was found many times. The gene calls are TRBV20-1 and TRBJ1-2, with TRBD1 matching 7 bases. V dropped 6 bases and J dropped 6; count of bases not matched to a gene: 7. Germline V lookup: CDR1 DFQATT, CDR2 SNEGSKA (reference sequence). The CDR3 is 12 residues long. The CDR3 loop is CSAWDSQDGYTF. The CDR3 DNA follows: TGCAGTGCGTGGGACAGTCAGGATGGCTACACCTTC.

This clonotype was seen more than once but under ten times. V gene TRBV29-1 combines with J gene TRBJ2-1; D possibly corresponds to TRBD2 (5 bases). The CDR3 extends over 14 amino acids. The germline gives CDR1 SQVTM, CDR2 ANQGSEA. V was shortened by 4 bases and J by 0 bases, with 10 bases between the two germline ends. The CDR3 DNA reads as TGCAGCGTTGTTTTGGGGAGCTCCTACAATGAGCAGTTCTTC. Translation gives CSVVLGSSYNEQFF.

This clonotype has at least ten counts. J is TRBJ2-5 and V is TRBV3-1; 7 bases agree with TRBD2. V lost 4 bases and J lost 4; bases outside the gene matches: 12. From germline, CDR1 is LGHDT and CDR2 YNNKEL (reference sequence). The CDR3 sequence is 16 residues long. CDR3 loop: CASSPDHSGRGETQYF. CDR3 bases: TGTGCCAGCAGCCCCGACCATAGCGGGCGTGGAGAGACCCAGTACTTC.

This clonotype was found many times. The CDR3 bases are TGTGCCAGCAGCTTAGCTTCCGGAGCCAAAAACATTCAGTACTTC. Its protein product is CASSLASGAKNIQYF. The chain couples TRBV11-1 to TRBJ2-4, with unresolved D. Germline V CDR1 and CDR2: SGHAT, FQDESV (reference sequence). The CDR3 totals 15 residues. Trimming removed 0 bases from V and 0 bases from J, with 6 bases in between.

This clonotype was counted ten times or more. The V gene is TRBV9, the J gene TRBJ2-1; 14 bases line up with TRBD2. CDR1 is SGDLS, CDR2 YYNGEE, per germline. CDR3 size: 17 residues. J was trimmed by 4 bases and V by 0 bases; bases with no gene match: 3. CDR3 region: CASSVVGLAGGYNEQFF. DNA of the CDR3: TGTGCCAGCAGCGTAGTCGGACTAGCGGGGGGATACAATGAGCAGTTCTTC. Full variable domain (remainder filled in from reference TRBV9 and TRBJ2-1): DSGVTQTPKHLITATGQRVTLRCSPRSGDLSVYWYQQSLDQGLQFLIQYYNGEERAKGNILERFSAQQFPDLHSELNLSSLELGDSALYFCASSVVGLAGGYNEQFFGPGTRLTVL.

This clonotype was counted between two and nine times. CDR3 coding DNA: TGCGCCAGCGGGACTGCGGGCGATGAGCAGTTCTTC. Amino acids: CASGTAGDEQFF. The rearrangement links TRBV5-1 to TRBJ2-1; possible D gene TRBD2, 6 bases. The germline V gene has CDR1 SGHRS and CDR2 YFSETQ. The CDR3 loop spans 12 amino acids. V lost 7 bases to trimming and J lost 8 bases, with 13 bases between them.

The chain carries TRBV6-5 and TRBJ1-2; TRBD1 agrees at 7 bases. Per germline, CDR1 MNHEY and CDR2 SVGAGI. J gave up 8 bases and V 2 bases, and 8 bases lay outside the gene matches. This CDR3 region has 14 residues. The CDR3 loop is CASSYSVRGGGYTF. In DNA, the CDR3 is TGTGCCAGCAGTTACAGCGTCAGGGGGGGAGGCTACACCTTC.

This clonotype was detected ten times or more. This rearrangement joins TRBV12-3 or TRBV12-4 to TRBJ2-7, with TRBD2 matching over 7 bases. With V trimmed by 4 bases and J by 5 bases, 11 bases remained unmatched. The length of the CDR3 is 15 residues. CDR3: CASSSILAGVNEQYF. CDR3 in DNA: TGTGCCAGCAGTTCCATCCTGGCGGGAGTAAACGAGCAGTACTTC.

This clonotype showed up many times. V is TRBV20-1 and J is TRBJ2-1; 9 nucleotides agree with TRBD2. This CDR3 contains 15 residues. CDR1 DFQATT and CDR2 SNEGSKA come from the germline V gene (reference sequence). J gave up 12 bases and V 0 bases, and 12 bases lay outside the gene matches. The chain's CDR3 is CSARDAGLAPFGQFF. As DNA, the CDR3 is TGCAGTGCTAGAGATGCGGGACTAGCCCCGTTTGGGCAGTTCTTC.

This clonotype came up many times. The chain combines TRBV20-1 with TRBJ2-3, with TRBD2 as a possible D gene (5 bases). The germline V gene has CDR1 DFQATT and CDR2 SNEGSKA (reference sequence). V was clipped by 6 bases and J by 6 bases, with 16 bases between them. The CDR3 loop spans 13 amino acids. The CDR3 DNA reads as TGCAGTGCAGAAACTAGGACCTCCGATACGCAGTATTTT. It yields the protein CSAETRTSDTQYF.

This clonotype has at least ten counts. This chain's CDR3 is CASSSSGGRDGYTF. The DNA of the CDR3 is TGTGCCAGCAGCTCCTCCGGGGGGCGGGATGGCTACACCTTC. The rearrangement joins TRBV6-6 to TRBJ1-2; the D gene is possibly TRBD1 (6 bases). Looked up from germline, CDR1 is MNHNY and CDR2 is SVGAGI (reference sequence). The V end was cut by 6 bases, the J end by 6 bases, with 17 bases between. The CDR3 has 14 amino acids.

This clonotype was detected only a few times. At one of its ends the junction is not consistent with the germline gene, which may arise from a read error. The rearrangement joins TRBV2 to TRBJ1-5; possibly TRBD1 for D (5 bases). CDR3 length: 15 amino acids. Germline CDR1 reads SNHLY; CDR2 reads FYNNEI. The CDR3, as DNA: TGTGCCAGCAGTCCACAGGCAGGCGCCAATCAGCCCCAGAATTTT. Translated, it gives CASSPQAGANQPQNF. Complete variable domain (other parts from reference TRBV2 and TRBJ1-5): EPEVTQTPSHQVTQMGQEVILRCVPISNHLYFYWYRQILGQKVEFLVSFYNNEISEKSEIFDDQFSVERPDGSNFTLKIRSTKLEDSAMYFCASSPQAGANQPQNFGDGTRLSIL.

The sample holds a few counts of this clonotype. The chain uses TRBV20-1 and TRBJ1-2; 7 positions match TRBD1. Germline values: CDR1 DFQATT, CDR2 SNEGSKA (reference sequence). The CDR3 sequence is 17 residues long. Trimming at V came to 5 bases and at J to 4 bases, leaving 19 bases not matched to a gene. The CDR3 loop is CSAVASNRQGFSYGYTF. In nucleotides, the CDR3 is TGCAGTGCTGTCGCCTCGAATCGACAGGGATTTTCCTATGGCTACACCTTC.

This clonotype showed up many times. The rearrangement uses TRBV5-1 and TRBJ2-3, with D possibly called TRBD1 or TRBD2 (5 bases each). Germline assignment: CDR1 SGHRS and CDR2 YFSETQ. V was shortened by 1 base and J by 2 bases, with 14 bases between the two germline ends. This CDR3 has 16 amino acids. The CDR3 DNA reads as TGCGCCAGCAGCTTGATTGTCGGGACGATCACAGATACGCAGTATTTT. It translates to CASSLIVGTITDTQYF.

In its sample, this clonotype was seen many times. This chain links TRBV18 with TRBJ2-3, with TRBD1 matching 8 bases. Germline CDR1 and CDR2: KGHSH and LQKENI. This CDR3 has 15 residues. The V and J ends lost 5 bases and 2 bases, in that order; junction bases with no gene match: 6. CDR3 coding DNA: TGTGCCAGCTCATCCGGACAGGGTTTCACAGATACGCAGTATTTT. Protein product: CASSSGQGFTDTQYF.

This clonotype was detected a few times. The rearrangement links TRBV12-3 or TRBV12-4 to TRBJ2-3; tentatively, D is TRBD1 (5 bases). The V end lost 4 bases, the J end lost 5 bases, and 7 bases lay between the germline ends. The CDR3 is 12 amino acids. CDR3 in DNA: TGTGCCAGCAGTTCAACAGGAGATACGCAGTATTTT. Translation: CASSSTGDTQYF.

This clonotype was picked up many times. The rearrangement joins TRBV30 to TRBJ1-1; tentative D call: TRBD1 (6 bases). This CDR3 has 11 amino acids. The V end was cut by 3 bases, the J end by 7 bases, with 9 bases between. Germline V gene lookup returns CDR1 GTSNPN and CDR2 SVGIG (reference sequence). CDR3 in DNA: TGTGCCTGGAGAGGGGGATTTGAAGCTTTCTTT. Encoded protein: CAWRGGFEAFF.

This clonotype showed up many times. The chain is built from TRBV12-3 or TRBV12-4 and TRBJ2-3; TRBD1 or TRBD2 may be the D gene (6 bases each). The CDR3 contains 15 residues. V was cut by 3 bases and J by 6 bases, with 16 bases left in between. CDR3: CASSLVGGGFDTQYF. As DNA, the CDR3 is TGTGCCAGCAGTTTGGTTGGAGGGGGATTCGATACGCAGTATTTT.

This clonotype was recorded many times. V is TRBV10-3 and J is TRBJ1-2; 10 nucleotides match TRBD1. Per germline, CDR1 ENHRY and CDR2 SYGVKD. This CDR3 contains 15 residues. V lost 3 bases to trimming and J lost 4 bases; unmatched junction nucleotides: 5. The CDR3 spells CAISEGTGVSYGYTF. CDR3 sequence (DNA): TGTGCCATCAGTGAAGGGACAGGGGTCTCCTATGGCTACACCTTC.

This clonotype was detected only a few times. The gene calls are TRBV27 and TRBJ2-7, with TRBD2 as a possible D gene (6 bases). The CDR3 contains 13 residues. Germline CDR1 MNHEY, CDR2 SMNVEV (reference sequence). Trimming stripped 6 bases from V and 7 bases from J, with 16 bases between. The CDR3 sequence: CASSSGMGGEQYF. The CDR3 DNA reads TGTGCCAGCAGCTCGGGAATGGGAGGAGAGCAGTACTTC.

In this sample, this clonotype turned up many times. V usage is TRBV20-1 and J usage is TRBJ2-3; a possible D gene is TRBD1 (5 bases). Germline V gene sequence: CDR1 DFQATT, CDR2 SNEGSKA (reference sequence). The V and J ends lost 0 bases and 2 bases respectively, with 15 bases between them. The CDR3 is 16 residues long. The CDR3 region has the DNA TGCAGTGCTAGAGATGACAGATTTTCGTCCACAGATACGCAGTATTTT. This encodes CSARDDRFSSTDTQYF.

This clonotype was counted ten times or more. The rearrangement links TRBV28 to TRBJ2-1; TRBD2 agrees at 9 bases. The germline V gene has CDR1 MDHEN and CDR2 SYDVKM. J lost 4 bases, V lost 5 bases, and 3 bases had no gene match. The CDR3 runs to 14 residues. CDR3 protein: CASSSGRRYNEQFF. CDR3 nucleotide sequence: TGTGCCAGCAGTAGCGGGAGGAGGTACAATGAGCAGTTCTTC.